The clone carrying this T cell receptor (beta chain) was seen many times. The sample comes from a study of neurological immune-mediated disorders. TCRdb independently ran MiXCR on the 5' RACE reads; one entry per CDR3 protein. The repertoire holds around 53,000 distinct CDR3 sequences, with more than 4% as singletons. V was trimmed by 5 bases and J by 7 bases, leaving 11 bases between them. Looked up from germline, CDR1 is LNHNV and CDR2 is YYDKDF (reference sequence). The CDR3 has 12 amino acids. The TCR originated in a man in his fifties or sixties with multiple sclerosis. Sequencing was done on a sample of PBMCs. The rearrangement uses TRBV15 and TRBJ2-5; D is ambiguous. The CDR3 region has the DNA TGTGCCACCAGCGACGGTTTAGGGACCCAGTACTTC. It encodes CATSDGLGTQYF.